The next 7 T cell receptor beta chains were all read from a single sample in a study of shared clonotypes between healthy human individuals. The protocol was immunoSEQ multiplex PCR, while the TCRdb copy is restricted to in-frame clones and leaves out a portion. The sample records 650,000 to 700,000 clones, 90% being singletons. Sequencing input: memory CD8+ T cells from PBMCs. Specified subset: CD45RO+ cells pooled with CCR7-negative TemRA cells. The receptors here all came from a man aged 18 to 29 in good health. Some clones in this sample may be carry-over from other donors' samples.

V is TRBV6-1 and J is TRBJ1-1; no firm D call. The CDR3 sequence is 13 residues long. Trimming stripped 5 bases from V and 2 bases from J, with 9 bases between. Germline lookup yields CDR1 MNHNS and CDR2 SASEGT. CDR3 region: CASSRGPNTEAFF. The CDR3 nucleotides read TGTGCCAGCAGTCGCGGACCTAACACTGAAGCTTTCTTT.

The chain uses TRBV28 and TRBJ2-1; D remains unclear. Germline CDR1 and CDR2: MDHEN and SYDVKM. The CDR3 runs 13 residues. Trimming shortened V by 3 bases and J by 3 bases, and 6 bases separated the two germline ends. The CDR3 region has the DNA TGTGCCAGCAGTTTGCTAGACTACAATGAGCAGTTCTTC. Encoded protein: CASSLLDYNEQFF.

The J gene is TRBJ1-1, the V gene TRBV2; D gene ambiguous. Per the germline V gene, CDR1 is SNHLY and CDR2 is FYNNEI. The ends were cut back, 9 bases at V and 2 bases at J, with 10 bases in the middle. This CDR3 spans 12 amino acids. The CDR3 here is CARLLYNTEAFF. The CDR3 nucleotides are TGTGCCAGGCTTCTTTACAACACTGAAGCTTTCTTT. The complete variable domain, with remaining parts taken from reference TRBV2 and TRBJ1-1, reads EPEVTQTPSHQVTQMGQEVILRCVPISNHLYFYWYRQILGQKVEFLVSFYNNEISEKSEIFDDQFSVERPDGSNFTLKIRSTKLEDSAMYFCARLLYNTEAFFGQGTRLTVV.

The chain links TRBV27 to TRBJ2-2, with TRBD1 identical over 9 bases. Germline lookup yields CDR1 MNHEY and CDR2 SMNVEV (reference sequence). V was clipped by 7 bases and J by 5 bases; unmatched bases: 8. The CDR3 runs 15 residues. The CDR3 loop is CASTPGQGYTGELFF. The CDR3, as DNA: TGTGCCAGCACTCCGGGACAGGGTTATACCGGGGAGCTGTTTTTT.

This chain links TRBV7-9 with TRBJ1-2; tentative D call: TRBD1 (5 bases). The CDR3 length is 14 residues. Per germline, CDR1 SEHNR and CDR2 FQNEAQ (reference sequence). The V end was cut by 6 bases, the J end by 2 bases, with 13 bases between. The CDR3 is CASSPSRGNYGYTF. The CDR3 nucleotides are TGTGCCAGCAGTCCATCAAGGGGAAACTATGGCTACACCTTC.

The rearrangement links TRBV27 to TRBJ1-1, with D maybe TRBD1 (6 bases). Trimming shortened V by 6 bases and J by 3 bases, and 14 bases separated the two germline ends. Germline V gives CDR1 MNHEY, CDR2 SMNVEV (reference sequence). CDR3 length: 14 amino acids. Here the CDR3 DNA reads TGTGCCAGCAGCTACGGACAGCTTTACACTGAAGCTTTCTTT. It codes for CASSYGQLYTEAFF.

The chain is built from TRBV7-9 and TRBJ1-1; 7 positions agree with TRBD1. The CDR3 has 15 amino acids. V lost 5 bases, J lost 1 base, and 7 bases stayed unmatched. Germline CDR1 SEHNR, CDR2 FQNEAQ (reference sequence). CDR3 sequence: CASSGRQGKNTEAFF. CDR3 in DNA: TGTGCCAGCAGCGGGCGACAGGGTAAGAACACTGAAGCTTTCTTT.